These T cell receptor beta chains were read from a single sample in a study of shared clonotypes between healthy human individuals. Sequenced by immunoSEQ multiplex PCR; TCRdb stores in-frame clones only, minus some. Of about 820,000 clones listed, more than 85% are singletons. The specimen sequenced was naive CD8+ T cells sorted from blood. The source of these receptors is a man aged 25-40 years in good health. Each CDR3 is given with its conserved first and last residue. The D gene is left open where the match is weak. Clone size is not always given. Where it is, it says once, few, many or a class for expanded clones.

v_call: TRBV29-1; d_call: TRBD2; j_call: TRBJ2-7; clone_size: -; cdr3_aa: CSVEDPSGSYEQYF; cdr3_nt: TGCAGCGTTGAAGATCCTAGCGGGAGTTACGAGCAGTACTTC
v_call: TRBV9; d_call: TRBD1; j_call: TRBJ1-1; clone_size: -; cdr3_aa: CASSDPTGPNTEAFF; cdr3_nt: TGTGCCAGCAGCGACCCGACAGGGCCGAACACTGAAGCTTTCTTT
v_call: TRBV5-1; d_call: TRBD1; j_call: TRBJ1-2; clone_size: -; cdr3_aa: CASSLVGQGDYGYTF; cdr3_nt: TGCGCCAGCAGCTTGGTGGGACAGGGGGACTATGGCTACACCTTC
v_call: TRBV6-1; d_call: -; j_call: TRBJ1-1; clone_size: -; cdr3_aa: CASREFEAFF; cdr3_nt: TGTGCCAGCAGGGAATTTGAAGCTTTCTTT
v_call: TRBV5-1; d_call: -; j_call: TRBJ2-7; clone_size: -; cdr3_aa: CASRAEVAHEQYF; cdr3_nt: TGCGCCAGCAGGGCCGAGGTAGCCCACGAGCAGTACTTC
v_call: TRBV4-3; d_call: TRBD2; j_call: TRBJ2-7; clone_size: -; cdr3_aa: CASSQDVGTSLEQYF; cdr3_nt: TGCGCCAGCAGCCAAGATGTTGGGACTAGCCTCGAGCAGTACTTC
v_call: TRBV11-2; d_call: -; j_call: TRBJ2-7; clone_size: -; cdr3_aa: CASSLGAGNPYEQYF; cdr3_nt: TGTGCCAGCAGCTTAGGCGCGGGCAACCCCTACGAGCAGTACTTC
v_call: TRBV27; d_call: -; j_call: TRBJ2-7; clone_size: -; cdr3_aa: CASSPPTRNYEQYF; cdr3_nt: TGTGCCAGCAGTCCTCCGACAAGGAACTACGAGCAGTACTTC
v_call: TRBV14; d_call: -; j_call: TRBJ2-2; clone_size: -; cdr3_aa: CASSQAGLAPNTGELFF; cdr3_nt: TGTGCCAGCAGCCAAGCCGGATTGGCCCCGAACACCGGGGAGCTGTTTTTT
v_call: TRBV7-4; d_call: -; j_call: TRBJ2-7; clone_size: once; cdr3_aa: CASIQTYEQYF; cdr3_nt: TGTGCCAGCATTCAAACCTACGAGCAGTACTTC
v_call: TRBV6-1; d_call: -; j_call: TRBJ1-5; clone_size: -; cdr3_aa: CASSEAGTPFSNQPQHF; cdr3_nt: TGTGCCAGCAGTGAAGCCGGGACACCATTTAGCAATCAGCCCCAGCATTTT
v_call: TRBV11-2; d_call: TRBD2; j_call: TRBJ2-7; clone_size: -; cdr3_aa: CASSSYGGMASPYEQYF; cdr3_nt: TGTGCCAGCAGCTCCTACGGGGGGATGGCTAGCCCATACGAGCAGTACTTC
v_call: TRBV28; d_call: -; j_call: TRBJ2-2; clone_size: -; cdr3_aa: CASSSLSASSRPNTGELFF; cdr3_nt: TGTGCCAGCAGTTCCCTCTCCGCTTCCAGCCGCCCGAACACCGGGGAGCTGTTTTTT
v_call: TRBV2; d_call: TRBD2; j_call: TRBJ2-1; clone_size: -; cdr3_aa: CASTASSGVEQFF; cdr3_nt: TGTGCCAGCACGGCTAGCAGCGGGGTTGAGCAGTTCTTC
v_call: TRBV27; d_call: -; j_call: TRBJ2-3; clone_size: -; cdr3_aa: CASSYEGTPRATDTQYF; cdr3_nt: TGTGCCAGCAGTTACGAGGGGACTCCCCGTGCGACAGATACGCAGTATTTT
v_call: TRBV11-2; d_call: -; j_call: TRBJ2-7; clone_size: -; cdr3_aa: CASSLDRLTTAYEQYF; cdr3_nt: TGTGCCAGCAGCTTAGATCGGCTTACGACGGCCTACGAGCAGTACTTC
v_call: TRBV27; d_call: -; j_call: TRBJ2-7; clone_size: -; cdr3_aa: CASSFGPSKYEQYF; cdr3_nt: TGTGCCAGCAGCTTTGGCCCGAGCAAATACGAGCAGTACTTC
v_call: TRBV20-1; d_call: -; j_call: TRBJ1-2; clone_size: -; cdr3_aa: CSARWTHGYTF; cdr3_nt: TGCAGTGCTAGATGGACCCATGGCTACACCTTC
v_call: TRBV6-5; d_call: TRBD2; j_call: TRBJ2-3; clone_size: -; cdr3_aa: CASSSGTSGVTDTQYF; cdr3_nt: TGTGCCAGCAGTTCTGGGACTAGCGGGGTCACAGATACGCAGTATTTT
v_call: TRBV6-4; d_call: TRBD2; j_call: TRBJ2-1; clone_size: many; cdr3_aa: CASSESSGSYNEQFF; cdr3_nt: TGTGCCAGCAGTGAATCTAGCGGGAGCTACAATGAGCAGTTCTTC
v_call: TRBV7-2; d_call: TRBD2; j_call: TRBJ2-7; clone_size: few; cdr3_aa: CASSLAKAGPVWDEQYF; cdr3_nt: TGTGCCAGCAGCTTAGCGAAAGCGGGACCTGTGTGGGACGAGCAGTACTTC
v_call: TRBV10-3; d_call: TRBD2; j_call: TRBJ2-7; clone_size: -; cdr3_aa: CAISGLAGGSYEQYF; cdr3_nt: TGTGCCATCAGTGGACTAGCGGGAGGCTCCTACGAGCAGTACTTC
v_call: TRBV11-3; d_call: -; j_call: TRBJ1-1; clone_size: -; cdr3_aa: CASSFGGDTEAFF; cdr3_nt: TGTGCCAGCAGCTTTGGAGGGGACACTGAAGCTTTCTTT
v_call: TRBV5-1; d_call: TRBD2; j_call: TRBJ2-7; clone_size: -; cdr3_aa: CASSLGTSGRSYEQYF; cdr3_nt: TGCGCCAGCAGCTTGGGGACTAGCGGGCGCTCCTACGAGCAGTACTTC
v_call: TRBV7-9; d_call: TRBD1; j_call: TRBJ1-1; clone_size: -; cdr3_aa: CASSSPWDRGLDTEAFF; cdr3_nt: TGTGCCAGCAGCTCCCCTTGGGACAGGGGGCTAGACACTGAAGCTTTCTTT
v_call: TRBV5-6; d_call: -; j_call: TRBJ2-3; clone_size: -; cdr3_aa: CASSFGLDTQYF; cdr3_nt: TGTGCCAGCAGCTTTGGATTGGATACGCAGTATTTT
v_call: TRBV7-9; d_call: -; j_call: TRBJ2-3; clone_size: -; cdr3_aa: CASSDSRDTQYF; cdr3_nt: TGTGCCAGCAGCGATTCCCGAGATACGCAGTATTTT
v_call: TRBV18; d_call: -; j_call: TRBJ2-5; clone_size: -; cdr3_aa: CASSPKPETQETQYF; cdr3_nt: TGTGCCAGCTCACCAAAGCCGGAAACCCAAGAGACCCAGTACTTC
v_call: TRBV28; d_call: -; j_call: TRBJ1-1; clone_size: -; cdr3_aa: CASSFNGNTEAFF; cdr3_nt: TGTGCCAGCAGTTTTAACGGAAACACTGAAGCTTTCTTT
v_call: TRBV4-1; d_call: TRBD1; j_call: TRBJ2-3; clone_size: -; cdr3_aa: CASSQETGGIPDTQYF; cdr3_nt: TGCGCCAGCAGCCAAGAAACAGGGGGGATTCCAGATACGCAGTATTTT
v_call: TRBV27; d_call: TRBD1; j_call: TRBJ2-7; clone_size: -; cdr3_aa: CASSIGWTGYEQYF; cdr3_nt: TGTGCCAGCAGTATCGGCTGGACAGGGTACGAGCAGTACTTC
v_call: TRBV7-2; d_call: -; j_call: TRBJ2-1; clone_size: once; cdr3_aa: CASSLAPRVYNEQFF; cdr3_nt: TGTGCCAGCAGCTTAGCACCTCGGGTTTACAATGAGCAGTTCTTC
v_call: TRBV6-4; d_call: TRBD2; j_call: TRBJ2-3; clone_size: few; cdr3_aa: CASSVAGGPTDTQYF; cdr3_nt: TGTGCCAGCAGTGTAGCGGGAGGGCCCACAGATACGCAGTATTTT
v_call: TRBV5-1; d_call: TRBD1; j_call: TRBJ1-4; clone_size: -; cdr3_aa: CASSSRTGWGEKLFF; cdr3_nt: TGCGCCAGCAGCTCGCGGACAGGCTGGGGTGAAAAACTGTTTTTT
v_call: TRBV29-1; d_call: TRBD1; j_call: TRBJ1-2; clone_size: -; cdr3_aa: CSVEGWDRNEGYTF; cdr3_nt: TGCAGCGTTGAAGGCTGGGACAGGAACGAGGGCTACACCTTC
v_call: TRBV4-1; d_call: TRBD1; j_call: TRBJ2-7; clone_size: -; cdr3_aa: CASSQSSGGAAGYEQYF; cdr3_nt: TGCGCCAGCAGCCAATCCTCAGGGGGCGCGGCGGGCTACGAGCAGTACTTC
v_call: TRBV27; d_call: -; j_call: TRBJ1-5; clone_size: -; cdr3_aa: CASSLSGWTQPQHF; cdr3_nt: TGTGCCAGCAGTTTATCCGGGTGGACCCAGCCCCAGCATTTT
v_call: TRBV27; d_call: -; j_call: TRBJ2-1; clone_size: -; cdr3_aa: CASRQGGDQNEQFF; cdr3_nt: TGTGCCAGCAGGCAAGGAGGGGATCAGAATGAGCAGTTCTTC
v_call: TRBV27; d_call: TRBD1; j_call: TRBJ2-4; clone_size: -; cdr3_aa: CATTGQGIQYF; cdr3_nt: TGTGCCACCACAGGACAGGGTATTCAGTACTTC
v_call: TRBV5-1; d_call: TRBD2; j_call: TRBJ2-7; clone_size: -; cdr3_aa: CASSQLGRIAGGHYEQYF; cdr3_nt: TGCGCCAGCAGCCAACTGGGGAGGATAGCGGGAGGGCACTACGAGCAGTACTTC
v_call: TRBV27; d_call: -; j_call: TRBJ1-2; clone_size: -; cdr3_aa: CASSLSGARGYTF; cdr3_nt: TGTGCCAGCAGTTTATCGGGGGCGCGGGGCTACACCTTC
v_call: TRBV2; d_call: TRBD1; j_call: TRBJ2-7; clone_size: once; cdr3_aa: CASSEQSFGQGYEQYF; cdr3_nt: TGTGCCAGCAGTGAACAAAGCTTCGGACAGGGTTACGAGCAGTACTTC
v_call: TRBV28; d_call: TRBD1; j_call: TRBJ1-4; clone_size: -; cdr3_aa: CASTQTGINEKLFF; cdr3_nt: TGTGCCAGCACCCAGACAGGGATTAATGAAAAACTGTTTTTT
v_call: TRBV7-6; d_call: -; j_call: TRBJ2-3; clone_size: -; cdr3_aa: CASSSRDSTDTQYF; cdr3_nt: TGTGCCAGCAGCTCACGGGACAGCACAGATACGCAGTATTTT
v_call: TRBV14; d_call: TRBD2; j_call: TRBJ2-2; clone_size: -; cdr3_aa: CASSQDVGLAGVNGELFF; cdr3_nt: TGTGCCAGCAGCCAAGATGTGGGACTAGCGGGAGTTAACGGGGAGCTGTTTTTT
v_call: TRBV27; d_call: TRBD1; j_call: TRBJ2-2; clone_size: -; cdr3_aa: CASSAGTGSGELFF; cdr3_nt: TGTGCCAGCAGTGCCGGGACAGGGTCCGGGGAGCTGTTTTTT
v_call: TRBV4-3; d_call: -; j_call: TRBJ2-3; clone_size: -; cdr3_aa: CASSQDKGTDTQYF; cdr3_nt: TGCGCCAGCAGCCAAGATAAGGGCACAGATACGCAGTATTTT
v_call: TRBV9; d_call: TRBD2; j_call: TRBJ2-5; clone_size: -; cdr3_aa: CASTRLANLHWEETQYF; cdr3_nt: TGTGCCAGCACCAGACTAGCGAACCTCCACTGGGAAGAGACCCAGTACTTC
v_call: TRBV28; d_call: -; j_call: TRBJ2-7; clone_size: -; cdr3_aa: CASSFVGGKYEQYF; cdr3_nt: TGTGCCAGCAGTTTCGTCGGTGGGAAATACGAGCAGTACTTC
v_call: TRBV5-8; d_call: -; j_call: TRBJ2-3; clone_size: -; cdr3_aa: CASSLLIRGDTQYF; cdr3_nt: TGTGCCAGCAGCTTGTTAATCCGGGGGGATACGCAGTATTTT
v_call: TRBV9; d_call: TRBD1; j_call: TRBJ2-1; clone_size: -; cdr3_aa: CASSVTVRDRVDNEQFF; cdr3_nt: TGTGCCAGCAGCGTAACCGTCCGGGACAGGGTAGACAATGAGCAGTTCTTC
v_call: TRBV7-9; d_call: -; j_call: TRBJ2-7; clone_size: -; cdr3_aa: CASSLDRPPYEQYF; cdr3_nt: TGTGCCAGCAGCTTAGATCGTCCCCCCTACGAGCAGTACTTC
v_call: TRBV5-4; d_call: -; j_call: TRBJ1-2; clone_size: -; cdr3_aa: CASSARYGRGGDGYTF; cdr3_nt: TGTGCCAGCAGCGCACGATACGGACGGGGTGGCGATGGCTACACCTTC
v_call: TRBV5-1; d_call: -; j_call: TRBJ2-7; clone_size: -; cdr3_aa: CASSPGTTSSPYEQYF; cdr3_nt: TGCGCCAGCAGCCCGGGGACGACATCGAGCCCCTACGAGCAGTACTTC
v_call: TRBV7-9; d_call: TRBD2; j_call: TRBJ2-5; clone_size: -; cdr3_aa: CASSLELAGGKSYQETQYF; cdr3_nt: TGTGCCAGCAGCTTAGAACTAGCGGGAGGGAAATCGTACCAAGAGACCCAGTACTTC
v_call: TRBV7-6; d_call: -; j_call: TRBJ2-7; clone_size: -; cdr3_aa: CASTLGGPSYEQYF; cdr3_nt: TGTGCCAGCACCCTTGGGGGGCCCTCCTACGAGCAGTACTTC
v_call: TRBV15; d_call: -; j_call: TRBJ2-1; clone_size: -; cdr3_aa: CATSIERNDYNEQFF; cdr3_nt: TGTGCCACCAGCATCGAGCGGAACGACTACAATGAGCAGTTCTTC
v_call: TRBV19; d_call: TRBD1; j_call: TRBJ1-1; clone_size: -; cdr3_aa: CASSIGDRLNTEAFF; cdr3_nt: TGTGCCAGTAGTATAGGGGACAGATTGAACACTGAAGCTTTCTTT
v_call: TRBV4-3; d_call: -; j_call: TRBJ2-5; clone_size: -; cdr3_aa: CASSQEVAMETQYF; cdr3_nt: TGCGCCAGCAGCCAAGAAGTAGCGATGGAGACCCAGTACTTC